Presented here are 21 T cell receptor beta chains from one specimen sequenced in a study of OX40 agonist ivuxolimab in advanced cancers. Sequencing used immunoSEQ multiplex PCR; TCRdb keeps in-frame clones, though not all of them. The sample carries over 40,000 clones, about four fifths recorded once. Sequencing used CD4+ or CD8+ T cells sorted from blood, obtained in a trial of the OX40 agonist ivuxolimab. These receptors all come from an adult with an advanced solid tumor such as melanoma, head and neck, liver or kidney cancer.

The CDR3 loop reads CASSPAYNEQFF. The CDR3 nucleotides read TGTGCCAGCAGCCCAGCTTACAATGAGCAGTTCTTC. The genes are TRBV11-3 and TRBJ2-1, with D hard to call. V lost 5 bases and J lost 4, with 6 bases in between. The CDR3 runs to 12 residues. The V gene's germline CDR1 is SGHNT and CDR2 YENEEA.

This clone has a handful of counts. This sequence joins TRBV11-3 and TRBJ2-1; the D gene is possibly TRBD1 (7 bases). This CDR3 has 13 amino acids. V dropped 1 base and J dropped 12 bases, with 13 bases sitting between them. Per germline, CDR1 SGHNT and CDR2 YENEEA. The chain's CDR3 is CASSLVGQEGQFF. The CDR3 DNA is TGTGCCAGCAGCTTAGTAGGACAGGAGGGGCAGTTCTTC. The variable domain in full, completed from reference TRBV11-3 and TRBJ2-1, reads EAGVVQSPRYKIIEKKQPVAFWCNPISGHNTLYWYLQNLGQGPELLIRYENEEAVDDSQLPKDRFSAERLKGVDSTLKIQPAELGDSAVYLCASSLVGQEGQFFGPGTRLTVL.

The gene calls are TRBV18 and TRBJ2-1, with D perhaps TRBD2 (7 bases). Germline V gene data show CDR1 as KGHSH and CDR2 as LQKENI. V lost 2 bases and J 8 bases, leaving 13 bases between the germline ends. This CDR3 spans 14 amino acids. This CDR3 reads CASSPTGGPDEQFF. CDR3 DNA: TGTGCCAGCTCACCAACGGGGGGCCCAGATGAGCAGTTCTTC.

The chain carries TRBV7-9 and TRBJ2-5, with 12 bases that match TRBD2. The CDR3 sequence is 18 residues long. Germline V gene data show CDR1 as SEHNR and CDR2 as FQNEAQ (reference sequence). The trim removed 3 bases at V and 3 bases at J, leaving 11 bases unmatched. The CDR3 is CASSFSLAGGRLKETQYF. For the CDR3, the DNA is TGTGCCAGCAGCTTTTCACTAGCGGGGGGCCGGCTAAAAGAGACCCAGTACTTC.

This clone came up a few times. The chain links TRBV2 to TRBJ1-2; 8 bases fit TRBD1. The V gene end was trimmed by 6 bases and the J gene end by 7 bases; junction bases not matched to a gene: 7. Germline V gives CDR1 SNHLY, CDR2 FYNNEI. CDR3 length: 13 amino acids. The CDR3 protein is CASRRGQGFGYTF. Written as DNA, the CDR3 is TGTGCCAGCAGACGCGGACAGGGTTTTGGCTACACCTTC.

V and J are TRBV11-3 and TRBJ2-7; 9 positions match TRBD2. The CDR3 has 17 residues. CDR1 and CDR2 (germline): SGHNT, YENEEA. V was pared by 2 bases and J by 4 bases, with 12 bases of the junction left unmatched. Written as DNA, the CDR3 is TGTGCCAGCAGCTTATCCCTCGGGACTAGCAAATCTTACGAGCAGTACTTC. This translates into CASSLSLGTSKSYEQYF. Filled out from reference TRBV11-3 and TRBJ2-7, the complete variable domain reads EAGVVQSPRYKIIEKKQPVAFWCNPISGHNTLYWYLQNLGQGPELLIRYENEEAVDDSQLPKDRFSAERLKGVDSTLKIQPAELGDSAVYLCASSLSLGTSKSYEQYFGPGTRLTVT.

V and J are TRBV5-6 and TRBJ2-3, with a possible D match to TRBD1 (6 bases). Germline lookup yields CDR1 SGHDT and CDR2 YYEEEE. The CDR3 totals 13 residues. Trimming left V 1 base short and J 3 bases short, with 6 bases between. The CDR3 loop reads CASSLTGTDTQYF. The CDR3 DNA follows: TGTGCCAGCAGCTTGACAGGGACAGATACGCAGTATTTT.

J is TRBJ1-1 and V is TRBV11-2; the D gene is possibly TRBD1 (6 bases). V lost 5 bases and J 7 bases, leaving 14 bases between the germline ends. Germline V gene data show CDR1 as SGHAT and CDR2 as FQNNGV. The CDR3 consists of 13 residues. DNA of the CDR3: TGTGCCAGCAGCGCTGGGGGCGGAGGTGAAGCTTTCTTT. It codes for CASSAGGGGEAFF.

The chain recombines TRBV4-1 with TRBJ2-5; 8 nucleotides line up with TRBD2. J was trimmed by 4 bases and V by 0 bases; bases with no gene match: 1. Germline lookup yields CDR1 MGHRA and CDR2 YSYEKL. The CDR3 spans 14 residues. The CDR3 sequence is CASSQDGLAETQYF. The CDR3 DNA reads TGCGCCAGCAGCCAAGATGGACTAGCAGAGACCCAGTACTTC.

This sequence joins TRBV29-1 and TRBJ2-7; maybe TRBD2 (7 bases). Per germline, CDR1 SQVTM and CDR2 ANQGSEA. The V end was cut by 4 bases, the J end by 0 bases, with 13 bases between. The CDR3 loop spans 14 amino acids. In DNA, the CDR3 is TGCAGCGTTGGGGGACGGGGGGCCTCCTACGAGCAGTACTTC. It is translated as CSVGGRGASYEQYF.

The V and J genes are TRBV6-6 and TRBJ1-1, with 8 bases aligning to TRBD1. Germline CDR1 and CDR2: MNHNY and SVGAGI (reference sequence). V gave up 4 bases and J gave up 5 bases; unmatched junction bases: 9. This CDR3 comprises 15 residues. The CDR3 loop reads CASSSSDRGWTEAFF. CDR3 sequence (DNA): TGTGCCAGCAGTTCCTCCGACAGGGGATGGACTGAAGCTTTCTTT.

V gene TRBV2 combines with J gene TRBJ2-5, with TRBD2 matching 10 bases. This CDR3 spans 15 amino acids. From germline, CDR1 is SNHLY and CDR2 FYNNEI. V lost 3 bases and J lost 2; bases outside the gene matches: 3. The CDR3 nucleotides are TGTGCCAGCAGTGAGCAGCGGGGGGGACAAGAGACCCAGTACTTC. It specifies CASSEQRGGQETQYF.

The J gene is TRBJ1-5, the V gene TRBV7-9; D gene ambiguous. V dropped 1 base and J dropped 4 bases, with 8 bases sitting between them. The CDR3 is 14 amino acids. In germline, CDR1 is SEHNR, CDR2 FQNEAQ (reference sequence). The CDR3 region has the DNA TGTGCCAGCAGCTTAGAGGGCATTAATCAGCCCCAGCATTTT. Its translation is CASSLEGINQPQHF.

The V call is TRBV12-5, the J call TRBJ1-6, with no clear D. The germline V gene encodes CDR1 LGHNT and CDR2 FRNRAP. This CDR3 comprises 14 residues. The germline V and J ends were trimmed by 2 bases and 0 bases, with 2 bases remaining between them. The DNA for the CDR3 is TGTGCTAGTGGTTTGAGCTCCTATAATTCACCCCTCCACTTT. This codes for CASGLSSYNSPLHF.

CDR3 sequence reads: CASSWGPAGGQETQYF. CDR3 bases: TGTGCCAGCAGCTGGGGGCCAGCGGGGGGCCAAGAGACCCAGTACTTC. This chain connects TRBV5-8 to TRBJ2-5; 9 nucleotides agree with TRBD2. From germline, CDR1 is SGHTS and CDR2 YDEGEE. CDR3 length equals 16 residues. V shed 3 bases and J 1 base; nucleotides not matched to a gene: 7.

V usage is TRBV29-1 and J usage is TRBJ2-2; D is unresolved. The V gene lost 2 bases and the J gene lost 0 bases, with 10 bases spanning the gap. The germline V gene encodes CDR1 SQVTM and CDR2 ANQGSEA. The CDR3 sequence is 15 residues long. Here the CDR3 DNA reads TGCAGCGTTGAACTCTACCAAGCGAACACCGGGGAGCTGTTTTTT. This codes for CSVELYQANTGELFF.

V usage is TRBV6-5 and J usage is TRBJ2-5, with TRBD2 identical over 7 bases. The J call is uncertain, as TRBJ2-7 better fits the DNA end. This CDR3 is 14 amino acids long. Germline V gene data show CDR1 as MNHEY and CDR2 as SVGAGI. CDR3 nucleotide sequence: TGTGCCTCCCGGCGGGAGTCAGGGAATAGCGAGCAGTACTTC. It specifies CASRRESGNSEQYF.

This chain uses TRBV2 with TRBJ1-3; no firm D call. V lost 7 bases, J lost 3 bases, and 10 bases lay in between. From germline, CDR1 is SNHLY and CDR2 FYNNEI. The CDR3 runs to 13 residues. CDR3 sequence reads: CASIWDHGNTIYF. For the CDR3, the DNA is TGTGCCAGCATATGGGATCATGGAAACACCATATATTTT.

This clone was counted a single time. The rearrangement uses TRBV11-3 and TRBJ2-5, with TRBD2 identical over 14 bases. Trimming took 5 bases from V and 4 from J; bases not matched to a gene: 3. Looked up from germline, CDR1 is SGHNT and CDR2 is YENEEA. The CDR3 loop spans 15 amino acids. The CDR3 sequence is CASSPGLAGAETQYF. In DNA form, the CDR3 reads TGTGCCAGCAGCCCGGGACTAGCGGGGGCAGAGACCCAGTACTTC.

The CDR3 spells CASSERLAVWMNTGELFF. Here the CDR3 DNA reads TGTGCCAGCAGTGAAAGGTTGGCAGTATGGATGAACACCGGGGAGCTGTTTTTT. The J gene is TRBJ2-2, the V gene TRBV6-1; D uncertain. Trimming took off 2 bases at V and 1 base at J, with 17 bases between the two ends. This CDR3 comprises 18 residues. Germline V CDR1 and CDR2: MNHNS, SASEGT.

The gene calls are TRBV5-4 and TRBJ1-2; maybe TRBD1 (6 bases). This CDR3 contains 14 residues. In germline, CDR1 is SGHNT, CDR2 YYREEE (reference sequence). Trimming removed 3 bases from V and 4 bases from J, with 13 bases in between. The CDR3 bases are TGTGCCAGCAGCTCCATCAGGGGAGGCTATGGCTACACCTTC. The encoded protein is CASSSIRGGYGYTF.